These T cell receptor beta chains were read from a single sample in a study of Ad26.COV2.S vaccination and SARS-CoV-2 variants. TCRdb's table, derived via immunoSEQ multiplex PCR, lists solely in-frame clones and lacks some. The profile shows roughly 420,000 clones, nearly 90% of them singletons. Sample: peripheral blood, taken in a trial of Ad26.COV2.S vaccine versus placebo. The receptors here all came from a person between 18 and 65 years old who received the Ad26.COV2.S COVID-19 vaccine or a placebo. Each CDR3 is given with its conserved first and last residue. Fields, in order: CDR3 DNA, CDR3 protein, V gene, J gene, clone size, D gene. The D gene is left open where the match is weak. A clone size is listed for some rows: how often the clone was seen (once, few, many), or a class if it is expanded.

cdr3_nt: TGTGCCAGCAGTTTGGGGGGGAGGGCTTTCTTT; cdr3_aa: CASSLGGRAFF; v_call: TRBV12-3/TRBV12-4; j_call: TRBJ1-1; clone_size: NA; d_call: NA
cdr3_nt: TGTGCCAGTAGTATAGATTATGTGGGGGCCGGGACAGGCCGCTATGGCTACACCTTC; cdr3_aa: CASSIDYVGAGTGRYGYTF; v_call: TRBV19; j_call: TRBJ1-2; clone_size: NA; d_call: TRBD1
cdr3_nt: TGTGCCAGCAGTTCCCGTGAAGCGGGACCCTACGAGCAGTACTTC; cdr3_aa: CASSSREAGPYEQYF; v_call: TRBV28; j_call: TRBJ2-7; clone_size: once; d_call: TRBD2
cdr3_nt: TGTGCCAGCAGTTACCGGGGGACAGGGACGGGCAATGAGCAGTTCTTC; cdr3_aa: CASSYRGTGTGNEQFF; v_call: TRBV6-2/TRBV6-3; j_call: TRBJ2-1; clone_size: NA; d_call: TRBD1
cdr3_nt: TGTGCCAGCAGCTTATCTAGTTTTGGTGCAGGTGAGCAGTTCTTC; cdr3_aa: CASSLSSFGAGEQFF; v_call: TRBV7-8; j_call: TRBJ2-1; clone_size: NA; d_call: NA
cdr3_nt: TGTGCCAGCAGCTTAGGTACGGGGGGGTCCTACGAGCAGTACTTC; cdr3_aa: CASSLGTGGSYEQYF; v_call: TRBV11-3; j_call: TRBJ2-7; clone_size: NA; d_call: TRBD2
cdr3_nt: TGTGCCAGCAGCACCGGGACGTGGAAAGAGACCCAGTACTTC; cdr3_aa: CASSTGTWKETQYF; v_call: TRBV7-2; j_call: TRBJ2-5; clone_size: NA; d_call: NA
cdr3_nt: TGTGCCAGCTCACGGGGGTACCGAGATACGCAGTATTTT; cdr3_aa: CASSRGYRDTQYF; v_call: TRBV18; j_call: TRBJ2-3; clone_size: NA; d_call: NA
cdr3_nt: TGTGCCAGCAGTAGCCGGGACTGGAGCCCGAACACTGAAGCTTTCTTT; cdr3_aa: CASSSRDWSPNTEAFF; v_call: TRBV27; j_call: TRBJ1-1; clone_size: NA; d_call: NA
cdr3_nt: TGTGCCAGCACCCCGGTGTGGGGGTTAACCGGGGAAGCCTACGAGCAGTACTTC; cdr3_aa: CASTPVWGLTGEAYEQYF; v_call: TRBV7-8; j_call: TRBJ2-7; clone_size: NA; d_call: NA
cdr3_nt: TGTGCCAGCAGCTTAAATTCGGGGCGCATTGCGTTCTTC; cdr3_aa: CASSLNSGRIAFF; v_call: TRBV11-2; j_call: TRBJ2-1; clone_size: once; d_call: NA
cdr3_nt: TGTGCCAGCAGCTTATACAGGGAAACCGGGGAGCTGTTTTTT; cdr3_aa: CASSLYRETGELFF; v_call: TRBV7-7; j_call: TRBJ2-2; clone_size: NA; d_call: NA
cdr3_nt: TGCGCCAGCAGCCCCCAGGGGGCCCTTGGGGGCTATGGCTACACCTTC; cdr3_aa: CASSPQGALGGYGYTF; v_call: TRBV5-1; j_call: TRBJ1-2; clone_size: once; d_call: TRBD1
cdr3_nt: TGTGCCAGCAGCCCGTGGGAAAGGCTGAACACCGGGGAGCTGTTTTTT; cdr3_aa: CASSPWERLNTGELFF; v_call: TRBV11-3; j_call: TRBJ2-2; clone_size: NA; d_call: NA
cdr3_nt: TGTGCCAGCAGCTTTGGACGGCGGGTAACCGGGGAGCTGTTTTTT; cdr3_aa: CASSFGRRVTGELFF; v_call: TRBV13; j_call: TRBJ2-2; clone_size: NA; d_call: NA
cdr3_nt: TGTGCCAGCAGTGAATCTCGAGCGTATGGCTACACCTTC; cdr3_aa: CASSESRAYGYTF; v_call: TRBV6-1; j_call: TRBJ1-2; clone_size: NA; d_call: NA
cdr3_nt: TGTGCCTGGGAAGCCGGGACAGATAATGGCTACACCTTC; cdr3_aa: CAWEAGTDNGYTF; v_call: TRBV30; j_call: TRBJ1-2; clone_size: NA; d_call: TRBD1
cdr3_nt: TGCGCCAGCAGCCCAGGAGGGGGTGAGACCCAGTACTTC; cdr3_aa: CASSPGGGETQYF; v_call: TRBV5-1; j_call: TRBJ2-5; clone_size: NA; d_call: NA
cdr3_nt: TGCGCCAGCGGCAGGACCCAAGAGACCCAGTACTTC; cdr3_aa: CASGRTQETQYF; v_call: TRBV5-1; j_call: TRBJ2-5; clone_size: NA; d_call: NA
cdr3_nt: TGTGCCAGCAGCGCCGCGTCGCGGGAATCGGGTGAGCAGTTCTTC; cdr3_aa: CASSAASRESGEQFF; v_call: TRBV2; j_call: TRBJ2-1; clone_size: NA; d_call: NA
cdr3_nt: TGTGCCAGCAGCCAAGAACCGAACAGTAATAATTCACCCCTCCACTTT; cdr3_aa: CASSQEPNSNNSPLHF; v_call: TRBV4-2; j_call: TRBJ1-6; clone_size: few; d_call: NA
cdr3_nt: TGTGCCAGCAGCTTCGACAGGGGGCCCGAAGCTTTCTTT; cdr3_aa: CASSFDRGPEAFF; v_call: TRBV11-2; j_call: TRBJ1-1; clone_size: NA; d_call: TRBD1
cdr3_nt: TGTGCCAGCAGCCGCCAAACAGGTCCCGGCGATGAAGCTTTCTTT; cdr3_aa: CASSRQTGPGDEAFF; v_call: TRBV7-2; j_call: TRBJ1-1; clone_size: NA; d_call: NA
cdr3_nt: TGTGCCAGCAGCTTAGAACCCCATCAGCCCCAGCATTTT; cdr3_aa: CASSLEPHQPQHF; v_call: TRBV7-2; j_call: TRBJ1-5; clone_size: NA; d_call: NA
cdr3_nt: TGTGCCAGCACCTCTACTAGCGGGGGTAGCACAGATACGCAGTATTTT; cdr3_aa: CASTSTSGGSTDTQYF; v_call: TRBV7-9; j_call: TRBJ2-3; clone_size: NA; d_call: TRBD2
cdr3_nt: TGTGCCAGCAGTTCCCGGACAGGTATCAATCAGCCCCAGCATTTT; cdr3_aa: CASSSRTGINQPQHF; v_call: TRBV6-5; j_call: TRBJ1-5; clone_size: NA; d_call: TRBD1